These 15 T cell receptor beta chains share one sample of origin, sequenced in a study of early T cells in non-severe SARS-CoV-2 infection. TCRdb re-analysed the 5' RACE reads in MiXCR, keeping a single row per CDR3 protein. The table records more than 65,000 distinct CDR3 sequences, approximately 4.5% of them present only once. The specimen was whole blood, collected at baseline. The source of these receptors is an adult who was a healthcare worker with PCR-confirmed SARS-CoV-2 infection or an uninfected control (not recorded which). The donor label of this sample is uncertain.

The chain carries TRBV27 and TRBJ1-4, with a tentative D call TRBD1 (5 bases). The V end was cut by 4 bases, the J end by 6 bases, with 9 bases between. Germline V lookup: CDR1 MNHEY, CDR2 SMNVEV (reference sequence). The CDR3 consists of 13 residues. The CDR3 DNA is TGTGCCAGCAGTTCCTGGGGCCATGAAAAACTGTTTTTT. Translating it yields CASSSWGHEKLFF. Full variable domain (missing parts from reference TRBV27 and TRBJ1-4): EAQVTQNPRYLITVTGKKLTVTCSQNMNHEYMSWYRQDPGLGLRQIYYSMNVEVTDKGDVPEGYKVSRKEKRNFPLILESPSPNQTSLYFCASSSWGHEKLFFGSGTQLSVL.

This clonotype was counted a few times. This chain links TRBV29-1 with TRBJ2-3; D gene uncertain. Trimming left V 5 bases short and J 6 bases short, with 12 bases between. Germline-derived CDR1 and CDR2 are SQVTM and ANQGSEA. The CDR3 is made up of 12 amino acids. The CDR3 here is CSVRALGDTQYF. Written as DNA, the CDR3 is TGCAGCGTTCGGGCCCTCGGGGATACGCAGTATTTT.

This clonotype was counted many times. The chain carries TRBV18 and TRBJ1-5; unclear D gene. Trimming took off 2 bases at V and 1 base at J, with 6 bases between the two ends. Germline V gene sequence: CDR1 KGHSH, CDR2 LQKENI. The CDR3 runs 14 residues. The CDR3 protein is CASSPGVSNQPQHF. The CDR3 DNA sequence: TGTGCCAGCTCACCAGGGGTCAGCAATCAGCCCCAGCATTTT.

This clonotype was seen a handful of times. V and J are TRBV7-9 and TRBJ1-4; TRBD1 aligns across 9 bases. Trimming removed 5 bases from V and 8 bases from J; junction bases left unmatched: 9. The CDR3 has 15 amino acids. Per the germline V gene, CDR1 is SEHNR and CDR2 is FQNEAQ (reference sequence). The CDR3 nucleotides read TGTGCCAGCAGCGCGGACAGGGGACAGGTAGAAAAACTGTTTTTT. This translates into CASSADRGQVEKLFF.

This clonotype occurred many times. V usage is TRBV20-1 and J usage is TRBJ2-5; D unclear. The CDR3 covers 14 residues. From germline, CDR1 is DFQATT and CDR2 SNEGSKA (reference sequence). Trimming stripped 2 bases from V and 3 bases from J, with 13 bases between. The CDR3 loop is CSARPPGLKETQYF. Written as DNA, the CDR3 is TGCAGTGCTAGACCCCCTGGGTTGAAAGAGACCCAGTACTTC.

This clonotype was counted at least ten times. The chain uses TRBV4-1 and TRBJ1-5; TRBD1 matches at 8 bases. The CDR3 runs to 17 residues. Germline V gene sequence: CDR1 MGHRA, CDR2 YSYEKL. Unmatched junction bases numbered 11, after V lost 1 base and J lost 6 bases. Here the CDR3 reads CASSQGLEDRAGQPQHF. The CDR3 DNA sequence: TGCGCCAGCAGCCAAGGACTAGAGGACAGGGCTGGTCAGCCCCAGCATTTT.

This clonotype was counted a few times. This sequence joins TRBV12-3 or TRBV12-4 and TRBJ1-4, with D hard to call. V gave up 3 bases and J gave up 7 bases, with 3 bases separating them. The CDR3 is 11 residues long. The CDR3 DNA reads as TGTGCCAGCAGTTTCCGTGAAAAACTGTTTTTT. It encodes CASSFREKLFF.

Many counts were recorded for this clonotype. The V call is TRBV11-2, the J call TRBJ2-7; unclear D gene. Germline V gene sequence: CDR1 SGHAT, CDR2 FQNNGV. This CDR3 comprises 14 residues. V gave up 5 bases and J gave up 3 bases, with 14 bases separating them. The CDR3 spells CASSPGNANYEQYF. CDR3 sequence (DNA): TGTGCCAGCAGCCCTGGAAACGCTAACTACGAGCAGTACTTC. Supplemented by reference TRBV11-2 and TRBJ2-7, the full variable domain reads EAGVAQSPRYKIIEKRQSVAFWCNPISGHATLYWYQQILGQGPKLLIQFQNNGVVDDSQLPKDRFSAERLKGVDSTLKIQPAKLEDSAVYLCASSPGNANYEQYFGPGTRLTVT.

The chain joins TRBV11-2 to TRBJ2-7, with 7 bases fitting TRBD1. Trimming took 2 bases from V and 7 from J; bases not matched to a gene: 5. The CDR3 sequence is 13 residues long. Germline V gene data show CDR1 as SGHAT and CDR2 as FQNNGV. CDR3 protein: CASSLLQGREQYF. CDR3 DNA sequence: TGTGCCAGCAGCTTATTACAGGGGCGGGAGCAGTACTTC.

This clonotype has a handful of counts. J is TRBJ2-5 and V is TRBV5-1, with TRBD1 matching 7 bases. The CDR3 runs to 15 residues. Germline lookup yields CDR1 SGHRS and CDR2 YFSETQ. V was clipped by 3 bases and J by 0 bases; unmatched bases: 5. The CDR3 DNA reads TGCGCCAGCAGCTCCTTACAGGGGTACCAAGAGACCCAGTACTTC. As protein: CASSSLQGYQETQYF.

This clonotype was seen at least ten times. V is TRBV20-1 and J is TRBJ1-1, with unresolved D. The V gene's germline CDR1 is DFQATT and CDR2 SNEGSKA (reference sequence). The CDR3 loop spans 14 amino acids. Trimming pared 2 bases from V and 6 bases from J, leaving 16 bases between. The CDR3 loop reads CSARKGSTGAEAFF. CDR3 bases: TGCAGTGCTAGAAAGGGCTCAACGGGCGCTGAAGCTTTCTTT.

This clonotype was observed many times. This chain joins TRBV6-6 and TRBJ1-2; D is unresolved. This CDR3 comprises 14 residues. Trimming pared 2 bases from V and 3 bases from J, leaving 10 bases between. Germline CDR1 and CDR2: MNHNY and SVGAGI (reference sequence). Here the CDR3 DNA reads TGTGCCAGCAGTTACACGACTGAATACTATGGCTACACCTTC. It is translated as CASSYTTEYYGYTF.

The chain has TRBV3-1 and TRBJ1-6; D uncertain. This CDR3 has 14 amino acids. Germline CDR1 is LGHDT and CDR2 is YNNKEL (reference sequence). Trimming left V 4 bases short and J 6 bases short, with 10 bases between. CDR3 residues: CASSPDGPNSPLHF. DNA for the CDR3: TGTGCCAGCAGCCCCGACGGCCCTAATTCACCCCTCCACTTT.

The J gene is TRBJ2-1, the V gene TRBV12-3 or TRBV12-4; D may be TRBD1 (6 bases). The V gene lost 7 bases and the J gene lost 0 bases, with 22 bases spanning the gap. The CDR3 contains 18 residues. The DNA of the CDR3 is TGTGCCAGCAATATATATGTCCTGGGGGCGGACTCCTACAATGAGCAGTTCTTC. It encodes CASNIYVLGADSYNEQFF.

This clonotype was observed many times. This chain connects TRBV6-4 to TRBJ2-3; TRBD2 aligns across 8 bases. The CDR3 is 16 amino acids. Germline CDR1 MRHNA, CDR2 SNTAGT. Trimming took 0 bases from V and 0 from J; bases not matched to a gene: 2. This chain's CDR3 is CASSDSAGGSTDTQYF. CDR3 in DNA: TGTGCCAGCAGTGACTCCGCGGGGGGTAGCACAGATACGCAGTATTTT.